Sequencing of this T cell receptor (beta chain) was carried out in a study of CD8 T cells in ankylosing spondylitis (dated by TCRdb to 2016 to 2017). About the study as a whole: The study profiled T cell receptor beta repertoires in healthy donors and ankylosing spondylitis patients to find disease-linked TCR variants. The whole study cohort included 108 healthy donors and 25 ankylosing spondylitis patients. Peripheral blood was sampled, and synovial fluid was additionally collected from ankylosing spondylitis patients.

Relative to germline, V is 7 bases shorter and J is 5 bases shorter, with 18 bases between their ends. The CDR3 sequence holds 15 residues, the cysteine and phenylalanine included. The kept DNA is CDR3 alone, 45 bases in frame from the first base. As encoded in the germline V gene, CDR1 is MNHNS while CDR2 is SASEGT. Concerning this clonotype: The antigen it recognizes is unknown. No much larger clonotype is one base removed from it; base qualities were not supplied.

Results and caveats for the whole study, not just this receptor: Significant enrichment of the disease-linked clones was reported in matched synovial fluid samples from ankylosing spondylitis patients. Blood from ankylosing spondylitis patients appeared to be characterized by a TCR beta motif composed of eight or nine highly homologous amino acid variants. The disease-linked clones showed a CD8+ phenotype and occurred at relatively low frequencies in peripheral blood. Some motif variants had previously been reported in the synovial fluid and blood of reactive arthritis patients, which suggests shared mechanisms of disease initiation.

Data came from an Illumina HiSeq 2500. Quantitative 5'-RACE with molecular barcodes was the method used to prepare the TCR beta libraries. In the source study's methods: Disease-linked TCR variants were identified with a new computational method built on a probabilistic model of VDJ rearrangement. Using fastp trimming at Q25 and MiXCR clonotype assembly, TCRdb reanalyzed the public sequencing data and kept in-frame beta chains. One record per CDR3 amino acid sequence lists the most common genes and DNA. The V and J calls, along with clone size, are taken from TCRdb and not from the paper's own processing. In all, the sample holds 290,000 or so distinct CDR3 sequences, and around 20% of those were seen once. The top ten hold roughly 3.4% of the sample.

The sample comprised blood, either unsorted or a sorted T cell fraction (not recorded which). The chain was built from TRBV6-1 and TRBJ1-5; TRBD1 could be the D gene, as 6 bases match. The clonotype was recovered from a female donor with ankylosing spondylitis or in good health (not recorded which). Here is the DNA: TGTGCCAGCACCCCCAGGGGCCGCGGCCATCAGCCCCAGCATTTT. This sequence encodes CASTPRGRGHQPQHF.